This TCR beta chain was recovered during a study of blood T cell repertoires in COVID-19. Study as a whole: In each case, the material was cDNA or gDNA derived from T cells, B-cell-depleted T cells, or PBMCs.

Germline CDR1 SGHNT, CDR2 YENEEA. With 5 bases clipped from V and 4 bases from J, the junction kept 11 bases outside the gene matches. This CDR3 comprises 16 residues. Assay used: immunoSEQ multiplex PCR; TCRdb lists only in-frame clones, some missing. Among about 200,000 clones listed, 70% to 90% were seen once. This sequence originates from a woman older than 75 with acute or convalescent COVID-19. Specimen: peripheral blood. The chain recombines TRBV11-3 with TRBJ1-1; TRBD1 matches at 9 bases. The CDR3 DNA reads as TGTGCCAGCAGCCCCTTCGGACAGGGGTTGGGCACTGAAGCTTTCTTT. Its translation is CASSPFGQGLGTEAFF.